Each of the 11 T cell receptor beta chains below was sequenced from the same sample in a study of regulatory T cells in long-lasting Graves disease. As to time point: newly diagnosed GD, antithyroid drugs for less than 3 months. The TCR library used RNA extracted from PBMCs. With iRepertoire HTBI primers and Arm-PCR of CDR3 regions, TCR beta libraries were built. TCRdb analysed the multiplex PCR reads with MiXCR anew, one entry per CDR3 protein. The repertoire includes roughly 610,000 distinct CDR3 sequences, 16% of them detected once, and around 19% sits in the top ten. These records were also assigned to another study, of T cells in Graves' hyperthyroidism and ophthalmopathy.

Material: peripheral blood mononuclear cells (PBMCs), obtained at new diagnosis, from a patient treated with antithyroid drugs. These receptors all stem from a woman in her twenties or thirties with Graves disease.

This clonotype turned up a few times. This clone may be a read error of a much larger clone one base away. The CDR3 does not end in the conserved phenylalanine or tryptophan, so this is likely a read error. CDR3 in DNA: TGTGCCAGCAGCCGGGTCCAGGGCACCCTCCACCTT. As protein: CASSRVQGTLHL. The chain is built from TRBV12-3 or TRBV12-4 and TRBJ1-6; TRBD1 is a possible D gene (5 bases). The CDR3 has 12 amino acids. V lost 6 bases, J lost 14 bases, and 14 bases lay in between.

J is TRBJ1-2 and V is TRBV24-1, with D perhaps matching TRBD1 (5 bases). Trimming took off 5 bases at V and 3 bases at J, with 6 bases between the two ends. This CDR3 has 12 amino acids. The germline V gene encodes CDR1 KGHDR and CDR2 SFDVKD. This chain's CDR3 is CATSGGDYGYTF. CDR3 DNA sequence: TGTGCCACCAGTGGAGGGGACTATGGCTACACCTTC.

This clonotype was observed a few times. The chain links TRBV3-1 to TRBJ2-1, with D tentatively TRBD2 (6 bases). The CDR3 contains 15 residues. Trimming stripped 0 bases from V and 8 bases from J, with 14 bases between. Germline V gene data show CDR1 as LGHDT and CDR2 as YNNKEL (reference sequence). CDR3 sequence reads: CASSQDVSGEDEQFF. DNA for the CDR3: TGTGCCAGCAGCCAAGATGTGTCGGGAGAGGATGAGCAGTTCTTC.

This clonotype was observed at least ten times. The CDR3 nucleotides are TGTGCCAGCAGTTGGCATTGGACAGACCAAGAGACCCAGTACTTC. Protein sequence: CASSWHWTDQETQYF. The chain employs TRBV28 and TRBJ2-5; possibly TRBD1 for D (6 bases). The CDR3 sequence is 15 residues long. Germline assignment: CDR1 MDHEN and CDR2 SYDVKM. Trimming pared 4 bases from V and 0 bases from J, leaving 12 bases between.

The chain uses TRBV30 and TRBJ2-3, with 7 bases lining up with TRBD1. Unmatched junction bases numbered 7, after V lost 8 bases and J lost 2 bases. The CDR3 is 13 amino acids. Germline-derived CDR1 and CDR2 are GTSNPN and SVGIG (reference sequence). The CDR3: CARSGQATDTQYF. CDR3 nucleotides: TGTGCCAGAAGCGGACAGGCCACAGATACGCAGTATTTT.

The V gene is TRBV7-9, the J gene TRBJ2-6, with D uncertain. Germline-derived CDR1 and CDR2 are SEHNR and FQNEAQ (reference sequence). This CDR3 region has 15 residues. V was shortened by 5 bases and J by 0 bases, with 8 bases between the two germline ends. CDR3 in DNA: TGTGCCAGCAGCCCGACTCACTCTGGGGCCAACGTCCTGACTTTC. This translates into CASSPTHSGANVLTF.

This clonotype has ten or more counts. The V and J genes are TRBV20-1 and TRBJ1-1, with D possibly matching TRBD1 (6 bases). CDR1 is DFQATT and CDR2 is SNEGSKA in the germline V gene (reference sequence). The V and J ends lost 3 bases and 6 bases respectively, with 14 bases between them. The CDR3 length is 13 residues. In nucleotides, the CDR3 is TGCAGTGCTAGTAGGGGGGATGTCGCTGAAGCTTTCTTT. Its protein is CSASRGDVAEAFF.

This clonotype was recorded a few times. The rearrangement joins TRBV5-1 to TRBJ2-3; the D call may be TRBD1 or TRBD2 (5 bases each). From germline, CDR1 is SGHRS and CDR2 YFSETQ. The CDR3 has 15 amino acids. Trimming removed 5 bases from V and 0 bases from J, with 13 bases in between. CDR3 amino acids: CASRHRDRSTDTQYF. CDR3 coding DNA: TGCGCCAGCAGGCATAGGGACCGTAGCACAGATACGCAGTATTTT.

This clonotype has ten or more counts. J is TRBJ2-7 and V is TRBV5-1; D is undetermined. The V end lost 2 bases, the J end lost 2 bases, and 17 bases lay between the germline ends. This CDR3 region has 16 residues. CDR1 and CDR2 (germline): SGHRS, YFSETQ. This chain's CDR3 is CASSFDDTTFTYEQYF. In DNA, the CDR3 is TGCGCCAGCAGCTTCGATGACACCACTTTCACCTACGAGCAGTACTTC.

This clonotype was recorded a few times. The chain links TRBV9 to TRBJ2-7, with D possibly being TRBD1 (5 bases). V lost 4 bases and J 2 bases, leaving 19 bases between the germline ends. CDR1 is SGDLS, CDR2 YYNGEE, per germline. This CDR3 region has 16 residues. The CDR3 loop is CASSPRETVPAYEQYF. The CDR3 DNA sequence: TGTGCCAGCAGCCCTCGAGAGACAGTACCAGCCTACGAGCAGTACTTC.

This clonotype was counted many times. This sequence joins TRBV20-1 and TRBJ2-1; 9 bases agree with TRBD1. Germline V CDR1 and CDR2: DFQATT, SNEGSKA (reference sequence). The CDR3 runs 14 residues. With V trimmed by 4 bases and J by 3 bases, 4 bases remained unmatched. The CDR3 sequence: CSAKGTGLYNEQFF. CDR3 nucleotide sequence: TGCAGTGCTAAGGGGACAGGGCTCTACAATGAGCAGTTCTTC.